Each of the 27 T cell receptor beta chains below was sequenced from the same sample in a study of T cell changes during pregnancy in multiple sclerosis. Using immunoSEQ multiplex PCR, the repertoire was profiled, and TCRdb retains in-frame clones only, with some absent. The sample lists tens of thousands of clones; 75% to 95% were seen once. The sample consisted of peripheral blood, taken in the third trimester of pregnancy. The receptors derive from a female donor in good health, enrolled as a control in a pregnancy study.

CDR3 nucleotides: TGTGCCAGTGGAAGCCAGGGGTACTATGGCTACACCTTC. Amino acids: CASGSQGYYGYTF. The V and J genes are TRBV19 and TRBJ1-2, with D possibly TRBD1 on 6 matching bases. The CDR3 spans 13 residues. Trimming stripped 8 bases from V and 3 bases from J, with 13 bases between. The germline CDR1 and CDR2 sequences are LNHDA and SQIVND (reference sequence).

The rearrangement uses TRBV27 and TRBJ2-1; possible D gene TRBD2, 6 bases. This CDR3 is 15 amino acids long. CDR1 and CDR2 from the germline V gene are MNHEY and SMNVEV (reference sequence). Trimming took 6 bases from V and 1 from J, leaving 13 bases between them. CDR3: CASSLGDSSYNEQFF. The CDR3 DNA reads TGTGCCAGCAGCCTAGGGGACTCATCCTACAATGAGCAGTTCTTC.

The genes are TRBV21-1 and TRBJ2-2; TRBD2 is taken as the D call from the table, unchecked against the DNA. TRBV21-1 is designated a pseudogene. The CDR3 totals 20 residues. This chain's CDR3 is CASRPGLAGTQYLGTGELFF. DNA of the CDR3: TGTGCCAGCAGGCCGGGACTAGCGGGGACTCAATACCTTGGGACCGGGGAGCTGTTTTTT.

The chain is built from TRBV5-8 and TRBJ1-2, with D possibly being TRBD1 (5 bases). CDR3 length: 13 residues. Germline-derived CDR1 and CDR2 are SGHTS and YDEGEE. The V end lost 4 bases, the J end lost 3 bases, and 10 bases lay between the germline ends. CDR3 nucleotide sequence: TGTGCCAGCAGCCCGACAGAGTACTATGGCTACACCTTC. Translation gives CASSPTEYYGYTF. Full variable domain (remainder filled in from reference TRBV5-8 and TRBJ1-2): EAGVTQSPTHLIKTRGQQATLRCSPISGHTSVYWYQQALGLGLQFLLWYDEGEERNRGNFPPRFSGRQFPNYSSELNVNALELEDSALYLCASSPTEYYGYTFGSGTRLTVV.

The J gene is TRBJ1-4, the V gene TRBV5-1; no clear D gene. V lost 5 bases, J lost 7 bases, and 27 bases lay in between. The CDR3 contains 18 residues. The germline CDR1 and CDR2 sequences are SGHRS and YFSETQ. The CDR3 here is CASSRAGRPQRDGEKLFF. The CDR3 region has the DNA TGCGCCAGCAGTAGGGCGGGCAGGCCGCAGCGGGATGGTGAAAAACTGTTTTTT. Combining the CDR3 with reference TRBV5-1 and TRBJ1-4 gives the whole variable domain KAGVTQTPRYLIKTRGQQVTLSCSPISGHRSVSWYQQTPGQGLQFLFEYFSETQRNKGNFPGRFSGRQFSNSRSEMNVSTLELGDSALYLCASSRAGRPQRDGEKLFFGSGTQLSVL.

CDR3 sequence (DNA): TGTGCCAGCAGTTTACGAATAGCATTAGAGCAGTACTTC. Amino acid sequence: CASSLRIALEQYF. The rearrangement links TRBV27 to TRBJ2-7; D not certain. CDR1 and CDR2 (germline): MNHEY, SMNVEV (reference sequence). The germline V and J ends were trimmed by 2 bases and 7 bases, with 12 bases remaining between them. This CDR3 is built from 13 residues.

In its sample, this clone was seen once. The V gene is TRBV5-5, the J gene TRBJ2-4; 11 positions agree with TRBD2. Losses at the gene ends were 3 bases for V and 7 bases for J; bases not matched to a gene: 9. There are 16 residues in the CDR3. Looked up from germline, CDR1 is SGHKS and CDR2 is YYEKEE (reference sequence). The CDR3 region is CASSSNLAGGQNIQYF. The CDR3 DNA is TGTGCCAGCAGCTCCAATCTAGCGGGGGGCCAGAACATTCAGTACTTC.

V is TRBV19 and J is TRBJ2-2; 7 bases agree with TRBD1. V lost 10 bases and J lost 4; bases outside the gene matches: 24. The CDR3 is made up of 19 amino acids. CDR1 and CDR2 from the germline V gene are LNHDA and SQIVND (reference sequence). The CDR3 sequence: CATNSMLVRGRTGTGELFF. As DNA, the CDR3 is TGTGCCACCAATAGTATGCTGGTGAGGGGGCGCACAGGCACCGGGGAGCTGTTTTTT.

As to this clone: The germline gene is not matched at one end of the junction; a read error may be the cause. V is TRBV5-6 and J is TRBJ1-1; D is possibly TRBD1 (6 bases). This CDR3 is 15 amino acids long. The V gene's germline CDR1 is SGHDT and CDR2 YYEEEE. Written as DNA, the CDR3 is TGTGCCAGCACCTTGGACCAGGGGTTGAGCACTGAAGCTTTCTTT. Amino acids: CASTLDQGLSTEAFF.

V and J are TRBV4-1 and TRBJ1-1; 8 nucleotides match TRBD1. CDR1 is MGHRA, CDR2 YSYEKL, per germline. The CDR3 covers 16 residues. Trimming removed 3 bases from V and 2 bases from J; junction bases left unmatched: 8. CDR3 sequence reads: CASSQKPGQVNTEAFF. The CDR3 bases are TGCGCCAGCAGCCAGAAACCGGGACAGGTTAACACTGAAGCTTTCTTT.

The J gene is TRBJ2-3, the V gene TRBV5-1, with D possibly being TRBD2 (6 bases). V was cut by 0 bases and J by 3 bases, with 11 bases left in between. The CDR3 spans 15 residues. CDR1 and CDR2 (germline): SGHRS, YFSETQ. The CDR3 DNA follows: TGCGCCAGCAGCTTGGACGGGGGTAGGACAGATACGCAGTATTTT. This sequence encodes CASSLDGGRTDTQYF.

V gene TRBV21-1 combines with J gene TRBJ1-5; the table assigns TRBD1, which was not confirmed against the DNA. TRBV21-1 is flagged as a pseudogene. This CDR3 is built from 14 residues. Here the CDR3 DNA reads TGTGCCAGCAGCAAAGAGGCAGGGAATCAGCCCCAGCATTTT. Translated, it gives CASSKEAGNQPQHF.

J is TRBJ1-6 and V is TRBV4-1; possible D gene TRBD1, 6 bases. CDR1 is MGHRA and CDR2 is YSYEKL in the germline V gene. The CDR3 has 16 amino acids. The V gene lost 0 bases and the J gene lost 6 bases, with 12 bases spanning the gap. CDR3 DNA sequence: TGCGCCAGCAGCCAAGACCCAGGGGATAGTAATTCACCCCTCCACTTT. Translated, it gives CASSQDPGDSNSPLHF.

This chain uses TRBV7-2 with TRBJ1-4, with D possibly matching TRBD1 (5 bases). Germline CDR1 and CDR2: SGHTA and FQGNSA. The V end was cut by 5 bases, the J end by 7 bases, with 17 bases between. The CDR3 consists of 15 residues. The CDR3 spells CASSPASGGREKLFF. Written as DNA, the CDR3 is TGTGCCAGCAGCCCGGCCTCCGGGGGACGTGAAAAACTGTTTTTT.

V is TRBV5-1 and J is TRBJ1-6, with TRBD1 matching 10 bases. The CDR3 totals 16 residues. V shed 3 bases, J shed 8 bases, and the junction held 8 bases outside the gene matches. Germline CDR1 reads SGHRS; CDR2 reads YFSETQ. This CDR3 reads CASSSFWGTGDSPLHF. Written as DNA, the CDR3 is TGCGCCAGCAGCTCCTTCTGGGGGACAGGGGATTCACCCCTCCACTTT.

This clone showed up just once. The V and J genes are TRBV6-5 and TRBJ1-2, with D hard to call. The CDR3 covers 13 residues. Trimming cost V 6 bases and J 7 bases, with 15 bases left between them. CDR1 and CDR2 (germline): MNHEY, SVGAGI. The DNA of the CDR3 is TGTGCCAGCAGCCCCCTCGGGGAGGGTGGCTACACCTTC. Residues: CASSPLGEGGYTF.

The CDR3 protein is CAWSARLIFYEQYF. As DNA, the CDR3 is TGTGCCTGGAGTGCCAGACTCATTTTCTACGAGCAGTACTTC. The V and J genes are TRBV30 and TRBJ2-7; D gene ambiguous. This CDR3 contains 14 residues. The V gene lost 1 base and the J gene lost 3 bases, with 13 bases spanning the gap. CDR1 is GTSNPN, CDR2 SVGIG, per germline (reference sequence).

The chain employs TRBV18 and TRBJ1-5; TRBD1 matches 12 bases. The CDR3 covers 18 residues. V was clipped by 3 bases and J by 7 bases; unmatched bases: 13. Germline V gene data show CDR1 as KGHSH and CDR2 as LQKENI. The CDR3 loop is CASSPVPGQGASGQPQHF. In nucleotides, the CDR3 is TGTGCCAGCTCACCCGTCCCGGGACAGGGGGCGAGCGGCCAGCCCCAGCATTTT.

The rearrangement joins TRBV28 to TRBJ1-2; D remains unclear. The CDR3 is 12 residues long. Germline loops: CDR1 MDHEN, CDR2 SYDVKM. Trimming cost V 5 bases and J 4 bases, with 8 bases left between them. The CDR3 sequence: CASSGYTYGYTF. In nucleotides, the CDR3 is TGTGCCAGCAGTGGTTACACCTATGGCTACACCTTC.

The CDR3 reads CASSPSRGSLRYEQYF. In DNA form, the CDR3 reads TGTGCCAGCAGCCCCAGTCGGGGTTCCCTTCGATACGAGCAGTACTTC. The chain is built from TRBV7-9 and TRBJ2-7; D possibly corresponds to TRBD2 (5 bases). The CDR3 totals 16 residues. The V and J ends lost 5 bases and 4 bases respectively, with 21 bases between them. Germline CDR1 is SEHNR and CDR2 is FQNEAQ (reference sequence). The complete variable domain, with remaining parts taken from reference TRBV7-9 and TRBJ2-7, reads DTGVSQNPRHKITKRGQNVTFRCDPISEHNRLYWYRQTLGQGPEFLTYFQNEAQLEKSRLLSDRFSAERPKGSFSTLEIQRTEQGDSAMYLCASSPSRGSLRYEQYFGPGTRLTVT.

The genes are TRBV27 and TRBJ2-1, with 9 bases aligning to TRBD1. This CDR3 region has 15 residues. Germline trimming cut 3 bases from V and 4 bases from J; bases unmatched to any gene: 4. CDR1 MNHEY and CDR2 SMNVEV come from the germline V gene (reference sequence). DNA of the CDR3: TGTGCCAGCAGTTTGGGACAGGGAGCGTACAATGAGCAGTTCTTC. Translation: CASSLGQGAYNEQFF.

The V and J genes are TRBV5-4 and TRBJ1-4; 11 bases match TRBD1. The CDR3 extends over 14 amino acids. Germline CDR1 reads SGHNT; CDR2 reads YYREEE (reference sequence). V shed 6 bases, J shed 10 bases, and the junction held 8 bases outside the gene matches. For the CDR3, the DNA is TGTGCCAGCACCTATAAGGGGACAGGGGGAAAACTGTTTTTT. This encodes CASTYKGTGGKLFF.

This clone was observed a single time. The chain carries TRBV7-2 and TRBJ2-1; 8 nucleotides align to TRBD1. The J segment lost 10 bases and the V segment lost 2 bases, leaving 10 bases of the junction unmatched. CDR1 and CDR2 from the germline V gene are SGHTA and FQGNSA. This CDR3 has 15 amino acids. The CDR3 nucleotides read TGTGCCAGCAGCTTAAGAGGTTCAGGGGGCGAGGAGCAGTTCTTC. It yields the protein CASSLRGSGGEEQFF.

The rearrangement uses TRBV7-9 and TRBJ2-1; TRBD2 matches at 12 bases. The V and J ends lost 3 bases and 8 bases, in that order; junction bases with no gene match: 8. The CDR3 extends over 16 amino acids. CDR1 is SEHNR, CDR2 FQNEAQ, per germline (reference sequence). The CDR3 sequence: CASSLGLAGGGDEQFF. Here the CDR3 DNA reads TGTGCCAGCAGCTTGGGACTAGCGGGCGGAGGGGATGAGCAGTTCTTC. The full variable domain, completed using reference TRBV7-9 and TRBJ2-1, is DTGVSQNPRHKITKRGQNVTFRCDPISEHNRLYWYRQTLGQGPEFLTYFQNEAQLEKSRLLSDRFSAERPKGSFSTLEIQRTEQGDSAMYLCASSLGLAGGGDEQFFGPGTRLTVL.

This chain joins TRBV7-9 and TRBJ2-7; a possible D gene is TRBD2 (7 bases). The V gene's germline CDR1 is SEHNR and CDR2 FQNEAQ (reference sequence). Between the trimmed V and J ends, which lost 5 bases and 2 bases, there was a span of 22 bases. This CDR3 is built from 17 residues. The CDR3 protein is CASSPGGSGLSTYEQYF. The CDR3 coding sequence is TGTGCCAGCAGCCCGGGGGGCTCCGGCCTTTCCACCTACGAGCAGTACTTC.

This rearrangement joins TRBV4-1 to TRBJ2-5, with D perhaps matching TRBD2 (6 bases). V gave up 4 bases and J gave up 5 bases, with 20 bases separating them. The CDR3 has 16 residues. Germline-derived CDR1 and CDR2 are MGHRA and YSYEKL. The CDR3 reads CASSLGTVPAAETQYF. CDR3 in DNA: TGCGCCAGCAGCCTCGGGACTGTCCCTGCCGCGGAGACCCAGTACTTC.

J is TRBJ2-5 and V is TRBV7-7; D unclear. The germline CDR1 and CDR2 sequences are SSHAT and FNYEAQ (reference sequence). The CDR3 covers 12 residues. Between the trimmed V and J ends, which lost 5 bases and 4 bases, there was a span of 8 bases. The CDR3 DNA reads TGTGCCAGCAGCCCTAGTGCAGAGACCCAGTACTTC. It encodes CASSPSAETQYF.